This T cell receptor (beta chain) was captured in a study of shared clonotypes between healthy human individuals. Every subset's genomic DNA went evenly onto several immunoSEQ plates. Libraries were prepared by immunoSEQ multiplex PCR; TCRdb keeps only in-frame clonotypes and omits some of them. The sample contains about 680,000 clones, around 90% of which appear only once. Study findings and constraints: Limited genetic and exposure-history diversity came from having few donors. Memory subsets generally showed smaller estimated richness than naive subsets did. It was expected that sequencing depth would affect clonotype sharing among donors.

The V and J ends lost 7 bases and 4 bases respectively, with 13 bases between them. CDR3 size: 13 residues. From germline, CDR1 is SGHVS and CDR2 FNYEAQ. Comments on this clone: The target antigen is unknown.

The naive CD8 fraction comprised CD45RO-negative cells positively selected for CCR7 and excluded terminally differentiated effector memory CD45RA+ cells. The V call is TRBV7-6, the J call TRBJ2-5; D ambiguous. Sequenced sample: naive CD8+ T cells sorted from blood. The clonotype comes from a young man in good health. This chain's CDR3 is CASTGPGGETQYF. The CDR3 region has the DNA TGTGCCAGCACCGGGCCTGGCGGAGAGACCCAGTACTTC.